The source of this T cell receptor beta chain is a study of blood T cell repertoires in COVID-19. The overall study: Acute-phase and convalescent COVID-19 samples originated in the United States, Italy and Spain. Nucleic acid was either cDNA or gDNA, and it came from T cells, B-cell-depleted T cells, or PBMCs.

V lost 2 bases to trimming and J lost 1 base; unmatched junction nucleotides: 3. The CDR3 is made up of 14 amino acids. Germline CDR1 reads GTSNPN; CDR2 reads SVGIG (reference sequence). Clones were read by immunoSEQ multiplex PCR, and TCRdb kept only the in-frame ones, dropping some. The table shows some 300,000 clones, with approximately 90% occurring only once. The source of this sequence is a woman aged 50 to 60 with COVID-19, enrolled during active disease. The V and J genes are TRBV30 and TRBJ2-7, with 9 bases fitting TRBD1. Sample: peripheral blood. The CDR3 spells CAWSPGTGSYEQYF. CDR3 nucleotides: TGTGCCTGGAGTCCCGGGACAGGGTCCTACGAGCAGTACTTC.